In this sample, the clone carrying this TCR beta chain turned up many times. The CDR3 sequence is 14 residues long. Germline CDR1 and CDR2: DFQATT and SNEGSKA (reference sequence). V shed 1 base and J shed 4 bases, with 13 bases lying between them. MiXCR was used by TCRdb to re-call the PCR reads. The data contain 30,000 to 35,000 clones, around 30% of them singletons. This sample is part of a study of metastatic and nonmetastatic thyroid tumors. At the level of the study: Peripheral blood and tumor or nodule samples from malignant and benign thyroid patients were compared.

Thyroid surgery was performed in patients who had received no treatment beforehand. The source is a female donor with papillary thyroid cancer or a benign thyroid nodule (not recorded which). Some clones in this sample may be carry-over from other donors' samples. V is TRBV20-1 and J is TRBJ2-5, with no clear D. The sample taken for sequencing was blood. The chain's CDR3 is CSARGNSRRETQYF. The DNA of the CDR3 is TGCAGTGCTAGAGGGAATTCGAGGCGAGAGACCCAGTACTTC.